The present T cell receptor beta chain was sequenced within a study of a mutant IDH1 vaccine in newly diagnosed glioma. The data were produced by immunoSEQ multiplex PCR, yet TCRdb's version contains in-frame clones alone and is incomplete. The data show 50,000 to 70,000 clones, with around 80% seen just once and over 7% held by the top ten. Time point noted: week 23, last vaccination. Each vaccine dose was 300 ug of mutant IDH1 20-mer peptide, with topical imiquimod. Details on this clone: What it binds is unknown.

CDR1 is MGHRA, CDR2 YSYEKL, per germline. CDR3 length equals 12 residues. Trimming took 1 base from V and 11 from J, leaving 12 bases between them. This chain links TRBV4-1 with TRBJ2-7; D might be TRBD2 (7 bases). The specimen was PBMCs, collected from a glioma patient whose treatment included an IDH1 peptide vaccine. The clonotype originates from a middle-aged woman with glioma. Some clones in this sample may be carry-over from other donors' samples. The CDR3 is CASSQGGGLEYF. CDR3 in DNA: TGCGCCAGCAGCCAAGGGGGGGGGCTAGAGTACTTC.